This TCR beta chain was identified during a study of shared clonotypes between healthy human individuals. Details on this clone: The antigen remains undetermined. A junction boundary mismatches the germline segment, possibly from a read error.

Study results and limitations: The authors expected sequencing depth to affect clonotype sharing among donors.

Sequenced by immunoSEQ multiplex PCR; TCRdb stores in-frame clones only, minus some. This table holds some 2 million clones, 90% to 95% found once. Healthy and HIV-negative, the adult donors had no recent acute infections or vaccinations. This CDR3 is 15 amino acids long. Germline-derived CDR1 and CDR2 are SGHRS and YFSETQ. The sequence was obtained from a man aged 18 to 35 in good health. Specimen: naive CD4+ T cells sorted from blood. Subset: CD45RA+ positively selected. The chain employs TRBV5-1 and TRBJ1-2; 7 nucleotides agree with TRBD1. In nucleotides, the CDR3 is TGCGCCAGCAGCTTACCCAGGGGGGCTAGCGATGGCTACATCTTC. Amino acid sequence: CASSLPRGASDGYIF.